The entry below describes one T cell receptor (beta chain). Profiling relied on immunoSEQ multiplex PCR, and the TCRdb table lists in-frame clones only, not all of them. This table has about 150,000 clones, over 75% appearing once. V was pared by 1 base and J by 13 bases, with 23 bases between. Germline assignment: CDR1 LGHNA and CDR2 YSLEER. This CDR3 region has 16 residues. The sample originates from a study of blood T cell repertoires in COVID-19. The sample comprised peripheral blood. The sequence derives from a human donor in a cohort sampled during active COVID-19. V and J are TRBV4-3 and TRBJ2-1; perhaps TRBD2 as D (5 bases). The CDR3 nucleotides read TGCGCCAGCAGCCAAGGGCCGTTCGGGGTTTTCGAGCAACAGTTCTTC. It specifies CASSQGPFGVFEQQFF.